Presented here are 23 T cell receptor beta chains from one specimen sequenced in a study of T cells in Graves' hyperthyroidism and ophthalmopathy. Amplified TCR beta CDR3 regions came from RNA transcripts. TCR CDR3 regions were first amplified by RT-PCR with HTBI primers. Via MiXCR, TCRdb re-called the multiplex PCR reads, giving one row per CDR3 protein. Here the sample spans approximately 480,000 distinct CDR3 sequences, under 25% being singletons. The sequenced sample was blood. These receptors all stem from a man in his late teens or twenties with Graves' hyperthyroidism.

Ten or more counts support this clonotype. The CDR3 bases are TGCAGTGCTAGAGATCAGAAGGGGGCAAAAGAAGCTTTCTTT. Protein: CSARDQKGAKEAFF. This sequence joins TRBV20-1 and TRBJ1-1; the match to TRBD1 covers 7 bases. Germline loops: CDR1 DFQATT, CDR2 SNEGSKA (reference sequence). This CDR3 is 14 amino acids long. With 0 bases clipped from V and 8 bases from J, the junction kept 9 bases outside the gene matches.

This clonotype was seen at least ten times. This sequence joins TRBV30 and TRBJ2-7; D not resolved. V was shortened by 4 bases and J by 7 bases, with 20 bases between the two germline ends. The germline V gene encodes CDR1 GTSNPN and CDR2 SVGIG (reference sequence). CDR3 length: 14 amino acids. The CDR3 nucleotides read TGTGCCTGGACGCTGCCAGCCCTTCCCGCAGAGCAGTACTTC. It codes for CAWTLPALPAEQYF.

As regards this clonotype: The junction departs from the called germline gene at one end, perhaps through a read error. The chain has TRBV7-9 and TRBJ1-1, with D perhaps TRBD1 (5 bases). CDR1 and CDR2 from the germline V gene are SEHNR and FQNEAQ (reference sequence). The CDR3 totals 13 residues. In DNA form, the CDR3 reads TGTGCCAGCAGCTTAAAGGGGTCCACTGAATCTTTCTTT. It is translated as CASSLKGSTESFF.

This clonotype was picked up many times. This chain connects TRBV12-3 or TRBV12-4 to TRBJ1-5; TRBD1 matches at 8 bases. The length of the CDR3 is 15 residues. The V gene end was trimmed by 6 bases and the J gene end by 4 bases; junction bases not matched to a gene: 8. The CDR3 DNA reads TGTGCCAGCAGCGAAGACAGGGGATGGAATCAGCCCCAGCATTTT. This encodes CASSEDRGWNQPQHF.

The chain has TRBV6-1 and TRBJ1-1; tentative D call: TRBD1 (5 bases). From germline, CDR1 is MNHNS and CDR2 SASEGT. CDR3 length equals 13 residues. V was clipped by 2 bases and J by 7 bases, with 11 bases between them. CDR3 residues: CASSEMWGNEAFF. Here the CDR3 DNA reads TGTGCCAGCAGTGAAATGTGGGGGAATGAAGCTTTCTTT.

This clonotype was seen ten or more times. The CDR3 loop is CASGLVPGLNTEAFF. Here the CDR3 DNA reads TGTGCTAGTGGTTTGGTCCCCGGGTTGAACACTGAAGCTTTCTTT. V is TRBV12-5 and J is TRBJ1-1; the D is unclear. The germline V and J ends were trimmed by 0 bases and 0 bases, with 8 bases remaining between them. Germline-derived CDR1 and CDR2 are LGHNT and FRNRAP. The CDR3 runs 15 residues.

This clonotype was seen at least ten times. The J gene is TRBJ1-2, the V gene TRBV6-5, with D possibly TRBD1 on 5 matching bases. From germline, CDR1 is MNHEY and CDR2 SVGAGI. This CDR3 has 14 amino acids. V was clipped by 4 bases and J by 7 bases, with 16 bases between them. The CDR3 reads CASSFGQLGLGYTF. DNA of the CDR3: TGTGCCAGCAGTTTTGGTCAGTTGGGGCTTGGCTACACCTTC.

The CDR3 is CATGLAWAGELFF. CDR3 nucleotides: TGTGCCACGGGACTAGCGTGGGCCGGGGAGCTGTTTTTT. J is TRBJ2-2 and V is TRBV19; TRBD2 matches 10 bases. V lost 10 bases, J lost 6 bases, and 5 bases stayed unmatched. Looked up from germline, CDR1 is LNHDA and CDR2 is SQIVND (reference sequence). CDR3 length: 13 amino acids.

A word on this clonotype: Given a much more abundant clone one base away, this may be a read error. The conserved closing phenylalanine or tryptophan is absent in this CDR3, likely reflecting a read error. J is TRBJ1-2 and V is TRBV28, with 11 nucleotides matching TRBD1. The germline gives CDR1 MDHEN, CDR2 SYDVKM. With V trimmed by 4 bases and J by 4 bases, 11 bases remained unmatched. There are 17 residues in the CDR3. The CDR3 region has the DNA TGTGCCAGCAGTTCACCGGGACAGGGGGAAATGGGCTATGGCTACACCTTG. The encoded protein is CASSSPGQGEMGYGYTL.

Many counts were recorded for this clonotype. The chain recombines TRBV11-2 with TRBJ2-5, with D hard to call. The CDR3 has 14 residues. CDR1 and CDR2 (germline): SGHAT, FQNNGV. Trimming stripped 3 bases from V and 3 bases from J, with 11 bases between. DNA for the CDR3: TGTGCCAGCAGCTTGGGCAGTCTTGAAGAGACCCAGTACTTC. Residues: CASSLGSLEETQYF.

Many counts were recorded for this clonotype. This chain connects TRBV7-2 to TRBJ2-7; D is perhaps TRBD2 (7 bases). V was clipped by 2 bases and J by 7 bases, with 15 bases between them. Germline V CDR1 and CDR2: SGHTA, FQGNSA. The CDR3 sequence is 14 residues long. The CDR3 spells CASSLRGGPREQYF. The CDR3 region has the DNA TGTGCCAGCAGCTTACGCGGGGGCCCTAGGGAGCAGTACTTC.

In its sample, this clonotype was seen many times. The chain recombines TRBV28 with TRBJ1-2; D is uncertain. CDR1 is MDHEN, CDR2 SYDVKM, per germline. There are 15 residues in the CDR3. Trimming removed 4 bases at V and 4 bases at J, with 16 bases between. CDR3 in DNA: TGTGCCAGCAGTTCGGGTACTACCCTCCTCTATGGCTACACCTTC. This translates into CASSSGTTLLYGYTF.

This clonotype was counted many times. The CDR3 spells CASSLATDYYGYTF. The CDR3, as DNA: TGCGCCAGCAGCTTGGCCACGGATTACTATGGCTACACCTTC. The chain employs TRBV5-1 and TRBJ1-2; D is undetermined. This CDR3 spans 14 amino acids. V was clipped by 0 bases and J by 3 bases, with 9 bases between them. Germline CDR1 SGHRS, CDR2 YFSETQ.

CDR3 in amino acids: CASSYSSYYRGPENTEAFF. CDR3 nucleotides: TGTGCCAGCAGTTACTCGTCCTATTACAGGGGACCAGAGAACACTGAAGCTTTCTTT. The V call is TRBV6-2 or TRBV6-3, the J call TRBJ1-1, with 7 bases fitting TRBD1. This CDR3 is 19 amino acids long. Germline CDR1 reads MNHEY; CDR2 reads SVGEGT. J lost 1 base, V lost 0 bases, and 14 bases had no gene match.

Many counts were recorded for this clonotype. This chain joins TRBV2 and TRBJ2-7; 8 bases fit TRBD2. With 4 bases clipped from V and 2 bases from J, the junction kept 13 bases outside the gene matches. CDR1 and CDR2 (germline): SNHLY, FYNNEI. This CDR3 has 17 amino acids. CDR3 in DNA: TGTGCCAGCAGTGCCGGCAGCGGGGGCCCGTCAACCTACGAGCAGTACTTC. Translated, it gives CASSAGSGGPSTYEQYF. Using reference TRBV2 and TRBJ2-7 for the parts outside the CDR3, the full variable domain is EPEVTQTPSHQVTQMGQEVILRCVPISNHLYFYWYRQILGQKVEFLVSFYNNEISEKSEIFDDQFSVERPDGSNFTLKIRSTKLEDSAMYFCASSAGSGGPSTYEQYFGPGTRLTVT.

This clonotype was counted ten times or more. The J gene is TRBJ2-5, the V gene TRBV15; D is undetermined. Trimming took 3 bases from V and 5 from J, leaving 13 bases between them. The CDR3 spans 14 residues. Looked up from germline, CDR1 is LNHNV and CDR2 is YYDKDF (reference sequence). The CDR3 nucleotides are TGTGCCACCAGCAGCTCTATCATAGGGGAGACCCAGTACTTC. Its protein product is CATSSSIIGETQYF.

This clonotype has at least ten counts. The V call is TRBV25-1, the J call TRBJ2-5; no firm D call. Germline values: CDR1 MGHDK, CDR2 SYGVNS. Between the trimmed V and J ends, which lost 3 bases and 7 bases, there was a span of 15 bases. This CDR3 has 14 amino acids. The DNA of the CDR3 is TGTGCCAGCAGTGAGATCGACCCTGAAGGGACCCAGTACTTC. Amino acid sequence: CASSEIDPEGTQYF.

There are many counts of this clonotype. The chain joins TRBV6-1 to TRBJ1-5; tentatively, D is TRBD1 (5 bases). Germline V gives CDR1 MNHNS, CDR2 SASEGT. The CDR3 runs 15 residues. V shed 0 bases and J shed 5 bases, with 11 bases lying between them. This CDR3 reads CASSEAGGEHQPQHF. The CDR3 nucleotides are TGTGCCAGCAGTGAAGCTGGGGGGGAGCATCAGCCCCAGCATTTT.

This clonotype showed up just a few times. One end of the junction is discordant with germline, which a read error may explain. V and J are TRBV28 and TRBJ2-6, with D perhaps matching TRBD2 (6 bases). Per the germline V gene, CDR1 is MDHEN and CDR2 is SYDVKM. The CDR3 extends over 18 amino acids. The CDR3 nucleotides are TGTGCCAGCAATCTCTCTGGGAGGCCGAGCTCTGGGGCCAACGTCCAGACTTTC. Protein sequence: CASNLSGRPSSGANVQTF.

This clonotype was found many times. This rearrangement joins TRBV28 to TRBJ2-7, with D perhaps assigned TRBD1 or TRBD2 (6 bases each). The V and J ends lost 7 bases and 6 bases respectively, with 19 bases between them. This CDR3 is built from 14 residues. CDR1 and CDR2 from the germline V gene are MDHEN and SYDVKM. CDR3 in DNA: TGTGCCAGCACCCCCCCCGGGGGCCAGCGCGAGCAGTACTTC. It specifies CASTPPGGQREQYF. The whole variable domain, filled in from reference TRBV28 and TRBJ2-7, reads DVKVTQSSRYLVKRTGEKVFLECVQDMDHENMFWYRQDPGLGLRLIYFSYDVKMKEKGDIPEGYSVSREKKERFSLILESASTNQTSMYLCASTPPGGQREQYFGPGTRLTVT.

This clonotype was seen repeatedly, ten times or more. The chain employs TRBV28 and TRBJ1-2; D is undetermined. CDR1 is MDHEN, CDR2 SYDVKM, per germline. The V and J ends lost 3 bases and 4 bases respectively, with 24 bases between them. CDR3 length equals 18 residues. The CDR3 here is CASSFWLSPLVGSYGYTF. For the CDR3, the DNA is TGTGCCAGCAGTTTTTGGCTCAGTCCCCTGGTTGGCTCCTATGGCTACACCTTC.

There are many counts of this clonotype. The CDR3 reads CASSLFVGLNNSPLHF. CDR3 nucleotides: TGTGCCAGCAGTTTATTCGTAGGGCTGAATAATTCACCCCTCCACTTT. The rearrangement uses TRBV28 and TRBJ1-6; D uncertain. This CDR3 has 16 residues. Trimming removed 1 base from V and 5 bases from J, with 12 bases in between. The germline V gene has CDR1 MDHEN and CDR2 SYDVKM.

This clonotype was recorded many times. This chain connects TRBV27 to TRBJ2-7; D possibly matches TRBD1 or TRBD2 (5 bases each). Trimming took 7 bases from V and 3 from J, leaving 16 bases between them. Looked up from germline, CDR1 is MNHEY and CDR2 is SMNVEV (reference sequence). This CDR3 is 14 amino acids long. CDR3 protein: CASIIEGLDYEQYF. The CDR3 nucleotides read TGTGCCAGCATTATCGAGGGGCTCGACTACGAGCAGTACTTC.